This T cell receptor (beta chain) was sequenced for a study of T-cell reconstitution after alpha-beta-depleted transplantation in children. Broader study findings: T-cell numbers and diversity, one year after transplant, stemmed largely from T cells that were newly produced.

Relative to its sample, this clonotype is hyperexpanded. The antigen is not known. For TCRbeta, the library was prepared with unique molecular identifiers. TCRdb re-derived calls from the PCR reads in MiXCR, one entry per CDR3 protein. The table lists approximately 47,000 distinct CDR3 sequences, 52% of them singletons. The CDR3 spans 17 residues. The J segment lost 4 bases and the V segment lost 6 bases, leaving 12 bases of the junction unmatched. The starting material was peripheral blood, obtained before TCRalphabeta/CD19-depleted stem cell transplant. The sequence was obtained from a boy under two years old with SCID, due to receive a stem cell transplant. This sequence joins TRBV12-3 or TRBV12-4 and TRBJ2-2; 9 bases line up with TRBD1. The CDR3 nucleotides are TGTGCCAGCAGCATCCGCGGGGGACAGGGCGGCACCGGGGAGCTGTTTTTT. Its protein is CASSIRGGQGGTGELFF.